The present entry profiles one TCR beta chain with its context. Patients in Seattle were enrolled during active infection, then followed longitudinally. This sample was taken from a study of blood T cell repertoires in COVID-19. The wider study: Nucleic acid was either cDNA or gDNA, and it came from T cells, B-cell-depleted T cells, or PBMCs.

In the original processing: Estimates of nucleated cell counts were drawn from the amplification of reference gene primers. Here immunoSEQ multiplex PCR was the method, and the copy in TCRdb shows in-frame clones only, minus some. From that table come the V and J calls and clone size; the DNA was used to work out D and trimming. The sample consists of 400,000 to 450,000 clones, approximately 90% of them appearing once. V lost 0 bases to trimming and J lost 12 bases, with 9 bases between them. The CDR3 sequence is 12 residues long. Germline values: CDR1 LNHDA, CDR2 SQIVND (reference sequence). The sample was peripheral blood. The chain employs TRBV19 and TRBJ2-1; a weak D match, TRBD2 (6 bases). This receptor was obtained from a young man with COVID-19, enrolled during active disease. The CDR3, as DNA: TGTGCCAGTAGTATAGACCCCGGGGGGCAGTTCTTC. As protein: CASSIDPGGQFF.